This T cell receptor beta chain was recorded in a study of identical twins. Findings of the study overall: Models, which agreed with sharing between unrelated individuals, nonetheless underestimated the out-of-frame TCR alpha sharing seen in monozygotic twins. Among out-of-frame alpha sequences shared by twins, low generation probability occurred in excess.

This clonotype turned up a few times. The antigen is not known. All donors comprised healthy Caucasians. V dropped 0 bases and J dropped 2; count of bases not matched to a gene: 20. The CDR3 spans 21 residues. CDR1 and CDR2 from the germline V gene are MNHEY and SMNVEV (reference sequence). A universal primer site was added by template switching, and unique molecular identifiers were carried by the cDNA. TCRdb ran MiXCR on the 5' RACE reads and lists one entry per CDR3 protein. The repertoire has approximately 300,000 distinct CDR3 sequences, roughly 10% of them found once; the top ten carry roughly 7%. This same sample was also part of a study on yellow fever vaccine responses in identical twins.

Sequences were obtained from CD8+ T cells sorted from blood. The source is a woman younger than 35 in good health. The chain carries TRBV27 and TRBJ2-3; 7 positions match TRBD2. The CDR3 sequence: CASSLSPWGEIGRVDTDTQYF. Written as DNA, the CDR3 is TGTGCCAGCAGTTTATCCCCGTGGGGGGAAATTGGGAGGGTAGACACAGATACGCAGTATTTT.